Presented here are 4 T cell receptor beta chains from one specimen sequenced in a study of blood T cell repertoires in COVID-19. Measured with immunoSEQ multiplex PCR; TCRdb has only the in-frame clones, and not every one. In the table there are approximately 190,000 clones, around 83% of which are singletons. Sample: peripheral blood. These receptors were collected from a woman in her forties with acute or convalescent COVID-19.

This clone was seen a handful of times. V usage is TRBV7-2 and J usage is TRBJ1-1; 9 nucleotides line up with TRBD1. Germline CDR1 is SGHTA and CDR2 is FQGNSA. V shed 3 bases, J shed 7 bases, and the junction held 15 bases outside the gene matches. The CDR3 has 17 amino acids. The DNA of the CDR3 is TGTGCCAGCAGCTTGGCCTCCTCCGGGACAGGGAAGAGTGAAGCTTTCTTT. Amino acids: CASSLASSGTGKSEAFF.

The chain employs TRBV4-1 and TRBJ2-1; D is possibly TRBD2 (6 bases). This CDR3 is 17 amino acids long. V lost 1 base and J 0 bases, leaving 13 bases between the germline ends. Germline V gives CDR1 MGHRA, CDR2 YSYEKL. The CDR3 is CASSQGRGADSYNEQFF. In nucleotides, the CDR3 is TGCGCCAGCAGCCAAGGGCGCGGGGCAGACTCCTACAATGAGCAGTTCTTC.

In this sample, this clone turned up once. The chain employs TRBV9 and TRBJ2-1, with TRBD2 matching 10 bases. CDR1 and CDR2 (germline): SGDLS, YYNGEE. The CDR3 runs 16 residues. V shed 0 bases, J shed 8 bases, and the junction held 8 bases outside the gene matches. The CDR3 sequence is CASSVVSSGSRDEQFF. The CDR3 DNA is TGTGCCAGCAGCGTAGTGTCTAGCGGGAGTAGGGATGAGCAGTTCTTC. Full variable domain (outside the CDR3, taken from reference TRBV9 and TRBJ2-1): DSGVTQTPKHLITATGQRVTLRCSPRSGDLSVYWYQQSLDQGLQFLIQYYNGEERAKGNILERFSAQQFPDLHSELNLSSLELGDSALYFCASSVVSSGSRDEQFFGPGTRLTVL.

The chain carries TRBV28 and TRBJ2-2; weak D call: TRBD1 (6 bases). The CDR3 is 16 amino acids. Trimming removed 3 bases at V and 4 bases at J, with 15 bases between. Germline loops: CDR1 MDHEN, CDR2 SYDVKM. The CDR3 region is CASSLAGAVFTGELFF. CDR3 in DNA: TGTGCCAGCAGTTTGGCAGGGGCCGTTTTCACCGGGGAGCTGTTTTTT.